These 16 T cell receptor beta chains were all obtained from the same sample, sequenced in a study of cytomegalovirus exposure and HLA in healthy donors. The PCR was carried out with 60 Vbeta primers and 13 Jbeta primers. TCRdb's copy holds only in-frame clones and misses some; the assay was immunoSEQ multiplex PCR. The repertoire has 130,000 or so clones, 70% to 85% of them found once; the top ten carry 2.5% to 3.5%. Sequencing input: PBMCs. The source is a woman aged 18-35 years in good health and CMV-seropositive.

CDR3 residues: CASSDGTYYNEQFF. CDR3 in DNA: TGTGCCAGCAGCGACGGGACATATTACAATGAGCAGTTCTTC. The V and J genes are TRBV9 and TRBJ2-1, with D possibly TRBD1 on 6 matching bases. V was shortened by 3 bases and J by 4 bases, with 11 bases between the two germline ends. CDR3 size: 14 residues. Germline CDR1 SGDLS, CDR2 YYNGEE.

The V gene is TRBV15, the J gene TRBJ2-3; weak D call: TRBD2 (7 bases). Trimming stripped 3 bases from V and 2 bases from J, with 12 bases between. This CDR3 has 15 amino acids. CDR1 LNHNV and CDR2 YYDKDF come from the germline V gene (reference sequence). DNA for the CDR3: TGTGCCACCAGCAGGGGGGAGGGGGACACAGATACGCAGTATTTT. Protein: CATSRGEGDTDTQYF.

The rearrangement joins TRBV7-6 to TRBJ1-5, with 8 positions matching TRBD1. Per the germline V gene, CDR1 is SGHVS and CDR2 is FNYEAQ. This CDR3 contains 17 residues. J was trimmed by 0 bases and V by 1 base; bases with no gene match: 5. CDR3 nucleotides: TGTGCCAGCAGCTTAGAACAGGGGGGTTATAGCAATCAGCCCCAGCATTTT. Encoded protein: CASSLEQGGYSNQPQHF.

The V gene is TRBV9, the J gene TRBJ1-4; D is perhaps TRBD1 (5 bases). The CDR3 length is 14 residues. The germline V and J ends were trimmed by 0 bases and 6 bases, with 9 bases remaining between them. Germline assignment: CDR1 SGDLS and CDR2 YYNGEE. DNA of the CDR3: TGTGCCAGCAGCGTAGGGGCGGGGGATGAAAAACTGTTTTTT. This gives the protein CASSVGAGDEKLFF.

The gene calls are TRBV7-9 and TRBJ2-1; 11 bases are shared with TRBD2. Germline V CDR1 and CDR2: SEHNR, FQNEAQ (reference sequence). V lost 1 base to trimming and J lost 2 bases; unmatched junction nucleotides: 4. The CDR3 spans 17 residues. CDR3 sequence: CASSLVSGGGTYNEQFF. CDR3 bases: TGTGCCAGCAGCTTAGTTAGCGGGGGGGGGACCTACAATGAGCAGTTCTTC.

The rearrangement links TRBV2 to TRBJ1-2, with a weak D call TRBD1 (5 bases). The CDR3 spans 14 residues. Trimming pared 9 bases from V and 3 bases from J, leaving 17 bases between. Germline V lookup: CDR1 SNHLY, CDR2 FYNNEI. The CDR3 nucleotides read TGTGCCAGTCAATGGGCAGCCAGGGACTATGGCTACACCTTC. Its protein is CASQWAARDYGYTF.

This chain joins TRBV6-5 and TRBJ2-3; D gene ambiguous. The CDR3 is 14 amino acids. CDR1 and CDR2 (germline): MNHEY, SVGAGI. V shed 0 bases and J shed 5 bases, with 9 bases lying between them. CDR3 nucleotides: TGTGCCAGCAGTTACTCGGAGACGGGAGATACGCAGTATTTT. Its translation: CASSYSETGDTQYF.

The chain links TRBV7-6 to TRBJ2-5, with 8 bases fitting TRBD1. The CDR3 totals 16 residues. Germline V CDR1 and CDR2: SGHVS, FNYEAQ. The J segment lost 2 bases and the V segment lost 5 bases, leaving 10 bases of the junction unmatched. Here the CDR3 reads CASSDRTGQGQETQYF. DNA of the CDR3: TGTGCCAGCAGCGACCGGACTGGACAGGGACAAGAGACCCAGTACTTC.

The chain is built from TRBV6-5 and TRBJ2-3; 8 bases agree with TRBD2. Trimming removed 7 bases from V and 2 bases from J; junction bases left unmatched: 5. The V gene's germline CDR1 is MNHEY and CDR2 SVGAGI. The CDR3 runs to 14 residues. The CDR3 region has the DNA TGTGCCAGCATTCCAGCGGGGGCCACAGATACGCAGTATTTT. Residues: CASIPAGATDTQYF.

This clone was picked up one time. This chain uses TRBV4-1 with TRBJ2-1; 9 nucleotides align to TRBD2. Looked up from germline, CDR1 is MGHRA and CDR2 is YSYEKL. CDR3 length equals 18 residues. The ends lost 4 bases at V and 0 bases at J; junction bases unmatched: 10. CDR3 in amino acids: CASSPHSAGGSSYNEQFF. DNA for the CDR3: TGCGCCAGCAGCCCTCACTCCGCGGGGGGGAGCTCCTACAATGAGCAGTTCTTC.

The rearrangement joins TRBV20-1 to TRBJ2-7, with D perhaps matching TRBD2 (6 bases). Per germline, CDR1 DFQATT and CDR2 SNEGSKA (reference sequence). The CDR3 loop spans 11 amino acids. V lost 4 bases and J lost 3, with 7 bases in between. The CDR3 region is CSANSGYEQYF. The CDR3 DNA follows: TGCAGTGCTAATAGCGGCTACGAGCAGTACTTC.

The chain couples TRBV19 to TRBJ2-2; TRBD2 matches 10 bases. This CDR3 is built from 15 residues. Per germline, CDR1 LNHDA and CDR2 SQIVND (reference sequence). V shed 3 bases and J 4 bases; nucleotides not matched to a gene: 2. The CDR3 sequence is CASSMLAGGTGELFF. CDR3 DNA: TGTGCCAGTAGTATGTTAGCGGGGGGCACCGGGGAGCTGTTTTTT. The full variable domain, rest sourced from reference TRBV19 and TRBJ2-2, is DGGITQSPKYLFRKEGQNVTLSCEQNLNHDAMYWYRQDPGQGLRLIYYSQIVNDFQKGDIAEGYSVSREKKESFPLTVTSAQKNPTAFYLCASSMLAGGTGELFFGEGSRLTVL.

The chain carries TRBV10-3 and TRBJ1-1; perhaps TRBD1 as D (6 bases). Germline V gives CDR1 ENHRY, CDR2 SYGVKD. There are 14 residues in the CDR3. V was trimmed by 6 bases and J by 1 base, leaving 12 bases between them. DNA for the CDR3: TGTGCCATCAGCGGCAGGGGTAAGAACACTGAAGCTTTCTTT. This gives the protein CAISGRGKNTEAFF.

CDR3 loop: CAARTGQGYTF. The CDR3 nucleotides are TGTGCCGCCAGGACAGGGCAAGGCTACACCTTC. This chain connects TRBV27 to TRBJ1-2; 8 bases agree with TRBD1. CDR1 MNHEY and CDR2 SMNVEV come from the germline V gene (reference sequence). Trimming cost V 11 bases and J 8 bases; bases outside gene matches: 7. The CDR3 length is 11 residues.

V is TRBV6-1 and J is TRBJ1-1; unclear D gene. V was shortened by 6 bases and J by 0 bases, with 14 bases between the two germline ends. Germline-derived CDR1 and CDR2 are MNHNS and SASEGT. CDR3 length: 15 amino acids. As DNA, the CDR3 is TGTGCCAGCAGCCTCGCCCACAGTATGAACACTGAAGCTTTCTTT. It translates to CASSLAHSMNTEAFF.

V usage is TRBV6-1 and J usage is TRBJ1-1, with no clear D. V was clipped by 2 bases and J by 1 base, with 5 bases between them. This CDR3 has 13 residues. The V gene's germline CDR1 is MNHNS and CDR2 SASEGT. The CDR3 DNA reads TGTGCCAGCAGTGAATCGGGGAACACTGAAGCTTTCTTT. Protein sequence: CASSESGNTEAFF.